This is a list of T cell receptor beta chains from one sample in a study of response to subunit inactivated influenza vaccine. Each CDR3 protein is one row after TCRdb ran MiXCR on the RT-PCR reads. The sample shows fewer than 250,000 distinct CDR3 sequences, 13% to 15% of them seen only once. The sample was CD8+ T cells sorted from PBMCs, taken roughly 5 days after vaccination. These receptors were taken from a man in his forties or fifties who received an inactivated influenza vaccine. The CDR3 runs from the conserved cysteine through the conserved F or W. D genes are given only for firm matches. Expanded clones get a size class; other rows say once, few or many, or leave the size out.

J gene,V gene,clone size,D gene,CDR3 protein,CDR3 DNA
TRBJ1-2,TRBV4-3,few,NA,CASSLKGRHSNYGYTF,TGCGCCAGCAGCCTTAAGGGGAGGCACTCTAACTATGGCTACACCTTC
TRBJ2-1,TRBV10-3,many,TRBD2,CAISSLYSGGPPYNEQFF,TGTGCCATCAGTTCTCTCTATAGCGGGGGGCCCCCCTACAATGAGCAGTTCTTC
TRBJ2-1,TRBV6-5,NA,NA,CASSYSTGYNEQFF,TGTGCCAGCAGTTACTCTACAGGGTACAATGAGCAGTTCTTC
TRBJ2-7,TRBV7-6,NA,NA,CASSSGLSASPYEQYF,TGTGCCAGCAGTTCAGGACTCTCAGCGAGTCCCTACGAGCAGTACTTC
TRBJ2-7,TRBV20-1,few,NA,CSARVGGEQYF,TGCAGTGCTAGAGTGGGGGGCGAGCAGTACTTC
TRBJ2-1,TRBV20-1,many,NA,CSASWGYEQFF,TGCAGTGCTAGCTGGGGGTATGAGCAGTTCTTC
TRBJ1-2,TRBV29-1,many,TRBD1,CSVPSGDRGHYGYTF,TGCAGCGTCCCCAGTGGAGACAGGGGGCACTATGGCTACACCTTC
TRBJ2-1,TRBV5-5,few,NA,CASSHQVTNEQFF,TGTGCCAGCAGCCACCAAGTTACCAATGAGCAGTTCTTC
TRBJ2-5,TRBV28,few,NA,CASTMLASQETQYF,TGTGCCAGCACCATGCTAGCTTCCCAAGAGACCCAGTACTTC
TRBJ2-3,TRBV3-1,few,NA,CASSQGGLASTDTQYF,TGTGCCAGCAGCCAAGGGGGGCTAGCGAGCACAGATACGCAGTATTTT
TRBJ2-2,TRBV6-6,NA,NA,CAVGTGELFF,TGTGCCGTAGGCACCGGGGAGCTGTTTTTT
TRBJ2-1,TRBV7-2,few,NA,CASSYLGEQFF,TGTGCCAGCAGCTACCTAGGGGAGCAGTTCTTC
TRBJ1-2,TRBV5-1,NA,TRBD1,CASSLGPRTGDYTF,TGCGCCAGCAGCTTGGGGCCTCGGACAGGGGACTACACCTTC
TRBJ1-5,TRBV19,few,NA,CASTPQGNQPQHF,TGTGCCAGTACCCCACAGGGTAATCAGCCCCAGCATTTT
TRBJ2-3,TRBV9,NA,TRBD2,CASSVGLAGGPGDTQYF,TGTGCCAGCAGCGTAGGACTAGCGGGGGGCCCTGGGGATACGCAGTATTTT
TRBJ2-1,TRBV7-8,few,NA,CASSPPFPPVF,TGTGCCAGCAGCCCCCCGTTCCCACCGGTCTTC
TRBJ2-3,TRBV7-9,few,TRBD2,CASSKLLAASTDTQYF,TGTGCCAGCAGCAAGCTACTAGCGGCTAGCACAGATACGCAGTATTTT
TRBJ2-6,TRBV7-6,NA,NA,CASSLFGGTGANVLTF,TGTGCCAGCAGCTTATTCGGGGGAACTGGGGCCAACGTCCTGACTTTC
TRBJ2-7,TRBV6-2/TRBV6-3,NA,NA,CASKKLGTQLYEQYF,TGTGCCAGCAAAAAACTGGGAACTCAACTCTACGAGCAGTACTTC
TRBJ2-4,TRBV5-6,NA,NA,CASSFSTGSPKNIQYF,TGTGCCAGCAGCTTTTCTACAGGGAGCCCCAAAAACATTCAGTACTTC
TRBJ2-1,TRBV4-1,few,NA,CASSLRGTYNEQFF,TGCGCCAGCAGCCTCAGAGGTACCTACAATGAGCAGTTCTTC
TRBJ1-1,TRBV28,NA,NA,CASSFQLPSGAGGTEAFF,TGTGCCAGCAGTTTCCAGCTCCCTTCAGGGGCGGGGGGGACTGAAGCTTTCTTT
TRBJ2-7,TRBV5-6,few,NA,CASSLAAGWDEQYF,TGTGCCAGCAGCTTGGCCGCAGGGTGGGACGAGCAGTACTTC
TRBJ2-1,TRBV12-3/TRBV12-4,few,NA,CASIPHYRDNEQFF,TGTGCCAGCATCCCCCACTACAGGGACAATGAGCAGTTCTTC
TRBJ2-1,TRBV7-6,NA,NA,CASSLQATENRNEQFF,TGTGCCAGCAGCTTACAAGCGACCGAGAATAGGAATGAGCAGTTCTTC
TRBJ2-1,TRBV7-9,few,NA,CASSLSWDEQFF,TGTGCCAGCAGCCTTAGCTGGGATGAGCAGTTCTTC
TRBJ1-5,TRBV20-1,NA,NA,CSASAPGHEGGQPQHF,TGCAGTGCTAGCGCCCCAGGGCATGAGGGAGGTCAGCCCCAGCATTTT
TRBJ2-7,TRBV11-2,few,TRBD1,CASRTTGVNSYEQYF,TGTGCCAGCAGAACTACAGGGGTAAACTCCTACGAGCAGTACTTC
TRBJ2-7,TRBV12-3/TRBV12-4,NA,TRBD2,CASSIAGGEQYF,TGTGCCAGCAGTATAGCGGGGGGCGAGCAGTACTTC
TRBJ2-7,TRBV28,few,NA,CASSAPGAKYEQYF,TGTGCCAGCAGTGCGCCGGGGGCGAAATACGAGCAGTACTTC
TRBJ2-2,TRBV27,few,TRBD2,CASSFGAGGNTGELFF,TGTGCCAGCAGTTTTGGCGCGGGAGGTAACACCGGGGAGCTGTTTTTT
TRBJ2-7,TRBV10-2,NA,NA,CASSERRSSYEQYF,TGCGCCAGCAGTGAGAGGCGGAGCTCCTACGAGCAGTACTTC
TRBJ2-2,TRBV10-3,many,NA,CASEGKKAGELFF,TGTGCCAGCGAAGGGAAGAAGGCCGGGGAGCTGTTTTTT
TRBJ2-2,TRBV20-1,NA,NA,CSASDSPGGTGELFF,TGCAGTGCTAGCGACAGCCCAGGCGGGACCGGGGAGCTGTTTTTT
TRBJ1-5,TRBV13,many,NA,CASSPPGSNQPQHF,TGTGCCAGCAGCCCGCCGGGTAGCAATCAGCCCCAGCATTTT
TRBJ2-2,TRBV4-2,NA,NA,CASSLQGFTNTGELFF,TGTGCCAGCAGCCTTCAAGGTTTTACGAACACCGGGGAGCTGTTTTTT
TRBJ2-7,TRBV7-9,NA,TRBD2,CALSSILTSGSLSSYEQYF,TGTGCCCTTTCCTCCATCTTGACTAGCGGGAGCTTGAGCTCCTACGAGCAGTACTTC
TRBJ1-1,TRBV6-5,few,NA,CASSYGAVGFAEAFF,TGTGCCAGCAGTTACGGGGCGGTTGGGTTTGCTGAAGCTTTCTTT
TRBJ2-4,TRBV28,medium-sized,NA,CASSLQGAKNIQYF,TGTGCCAGCAGTCTCCAGGGAGCCAAAAACATTCAGTACTTC
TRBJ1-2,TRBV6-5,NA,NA,CASSYSSHYGYTF,TGTGCCAGCAGTTACTCGTCTCACTATGGCTACACCTTC
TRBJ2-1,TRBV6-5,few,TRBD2,CASSYLLAGGPSNEQFF,TGTGCCAGCAGTTACCTCTTAGCGGGAGGGCCTAGCAATGAGCAGTTCTTC
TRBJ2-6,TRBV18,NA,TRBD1,CASTHPRGPGANVLTF,TGTGCCAGCACGCACCCCAGGGGGCCCGGGGCCAACGTCCTGACTTTC
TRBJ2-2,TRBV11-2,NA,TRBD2,CASSLDSAGGLWELFF,TGTGCCAGCAGCTTAGATTCCGCGGGAGGGCTCTGGGAGCTGTTTTTT
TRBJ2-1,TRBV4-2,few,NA,CASSQISDNEQFF,TGTGCCAGCAGCCAGATCTCCGACAATGAGCAGTTCTTC
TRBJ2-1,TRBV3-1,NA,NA,CASSPKDETRNPDEQFF,TGTGCCAGCAGCCCCAAGGACGAGACTAGGAACCCGGATGAGCAGTTCTTC
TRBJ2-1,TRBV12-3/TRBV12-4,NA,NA,CASSLGWNEQFF,TGTGCCAGCAGTTTAGGTTGGAATGAGCAGTTCTTC
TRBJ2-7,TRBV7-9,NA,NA,CASSLPEGGWVEQYF,TGTGCCAGCAGCTTACCCGAAGGGGGGTGGGTCGAGCAGTACTTC